This record concerns one T cell receptor beta chain sequence. This clonotype was observed a handful of times. Its cognate antigen has yet to be identified. The junction does not match germline at one end; this may be a read error. The library came from 5' RACE. Sequencing took place on an Illumina HiSeq 2500. A second PCR of roughly 7 to 11 cycles was run with a J-beta primer mix and a sample-barcoded 5' primer. Each TCR beta cDNA molecule received a unique molecular identifier from a template-switch 5' adaptor carrying 12 random nucleotides. Each sample yielded at least 2.5 million CDR3-containing paired-end reads. First-strand cDNA was synthesized from all RNA with the Mint cDNA synthesis kit, primed by a TRBC-specific oligonucleotide. After uracil-DNA glycosylase treatment, a first 18-cycle PCR used universal primers M1SS and BC2_uni_R on all cDNA. The published analysis was carried out like this. For normalization, 1 million high-quality reads were randomly selected from each sample, with every read carrying a distinct molecular identifier. Instead of being binned into consensus sequences, reads with shared molecular identifiers were discarded. MiTCR, set to a Q25 quality threshold and the strictest error-elimination algorithm, was used for CDR3 identification, clonotype clustering and error correction. A nonparametric unseen species model with Euler transformation was used to estimate a lower bound on total TCR beta diversity. Using fastp trimming at Q25 and MiXCR clonotype assembly, TCRdb reanalyzed the public sequencing data and kept in-frame beta chains. Every distinct CDR3 protein forms one entry, paired with its most common genes and DNA. The V and J calls were determined by TCRdb, not by the authors. The sample includes 800,000 to 950,000 distinct CDR3 sequences, with 25% to 30% observed a single time. 9.5% to 13% of the sample rests with the top ten.

The sample belongs to a study of blood T cells in healthy people across ages (dated by TCRdb to about 2015). In the study overall: Template switching captured roughly one uniquely barcoded TCR beta cDNA molecule per two T cells in model experiments. Using deep sequencing normalized with unique cDNA molecular identifiers, the study measured how TCR beta repertoire diversity changes with age. Four age groups were formed from the donors: young (average roughly 15 years), middle-aged (more than 35), aged (over 55) and long-lived (approximately 80). Using the same blood draw, the study looked at two additional independent replicas of 1 million unique cDNA reads for two donors, one aged 18 to 29 and the other aged 80 or older. Overall study outcomes, separate from this receptor: Bulk unsorted PBMC profiling prevented conclusive comparison of naive and antigen-experienced compartments. As age increased, observed TCR beta diversity per million T cells dropped in a roughly linear way, and a significant reduction was already evident by age around 41. The long-lived group showed more naive CD4+ T cells, fewer expanded clones and increased TCR diversity than the aged group, suggesting age selection. Because donor CMV infection status was unknown, age-related changes in expanded clonotypes were potentially confounded. Estimates of total diversity from one million sequenced T cells were regarded as lower bounds and underestimates. A strong correlation was found between observed TCR beta diversity and the percentage of naive T cells measured by flow cytometry.

The CDR3 starts with the cysteine, ends with the phenylalanine, and has 13 residues. The read is trimmed to its CDR3 DNA, 39 bases read in frame from base 1. In the germline V gene, CDR1 corresponds to SGHTA and CDR2 to FQGTGA. The approximately 39 donors, aged 6 to 90 years, were systemically healthy Caucasian individuals from Russia. Each donor gave approximately 9.4 milliliters of peripheral blood, drawn into EDTA-treated Vacutainer tubes. Ficoll-Paque density-gradient centrifugation was used to isolate PBMCs, with at least 6 million per sample. Trizol reagent was used to extract total RNA from PBMCs, with at least 5.5 micrograms per sample. For every donor, flow cytometry on a PBMC aliquot measured the percentage of naive CD45RAhigh/CD27high T cells. These data were also filed under a second study, of T cells of mothers and their children. That second report states: The donors were nine systemically healthy Caucasian individuals, made up of three mothers and their six children. cDNA synthesis consumed the entire amount of extracted RNA, loaded at 1.5 ug RNA in each 15 ul reaction. Sample barcodes and 2-4 random nucleotides were added via the M1S primer in the second PCR. Each mother yielded over 8 million TCR beta CDR3 reads and each child a few million reads. In both related and unrelated pairs, thymic selection shapes the output of TCR recombination in a similar way, with inherited differences having only a minor effect. Normalized repertoire overlap in related mother-child pairs was always slightly higher than in unrelated mother-child pairs, but the difference was never significant. No persistent microchimeric T cell clones were found, with a detection sensitivity of approximately 100 clones per million clonotypes. To look for features that set related mother-child pairs apart from unrelated individuals, the researchers ran deep NGS to compare the TCR beta repertoires of mothers and children. The mean age was roughly 36 +/- 4 years for the mothers and approximately 11 +/- 4 years for the children. After adapters were ligated using NEBNext reagents, the libraries underwent 100+100 nt paired-end sequencing on an Illumina HiSeq 2000. Mother and child libraries were prepared a month apart and sequenced in separate runs to prevent cross-contamination. Between roughly 450,000 and 2,000,000 distinct TCR beta clonotypes were identified per donor. Naive TCR beta clonotypes were estimated from low-frequency clonotypes matched to each donor's FACS-determined naive share, without sorting.

The sample comprised blood. The sequence is built from TRBV7-3 and TRBJ2-5; the D gene is unclear. This clonotype was obtained from a woman aged 40 to 50 in good health. The CDR3 region reads CASSLRSAETQYF. The nucleotide sequence reads as follows: TGTGCCAGCAGCTTAAGGTCGGCCGAGACTCAGTACTTC. Supplemented by the reference TRBV7-3 and TRBJ2-5 proteins around the CDR3, the complete variable domain is GAGVSQTPSNKVTEKGKYVELRCDPISGHTALYWYRQSLGQGPEFLIYFQGTGAADDSGLPNDRFFAVRPEGSVSTLKIQRTERGDSAVYLCASSLRSAETQYFGPGTRLLVL.